The T cell receptor beta chain under discussion was sequenced for a study of CD8 T cells in ankylosing spondylitis. To note about this clonotype: Its target is not known. This may arise from a read error, as a much more abundant clone is one base away.

CDR3 length: 13 residues. The V end lost 7 bases, the J end lost 2 bases, and 12 bases lay between the germline ends. CDR1 is SQVTM and CDR2 is ANQGSEA in the germline V gene. Findings of the study overall: Reports say disease-linked clones showed up significantly more in matched ankylosing spondylitis synovial fluid.

MiXCR was run by TCRdb on the 5' RACE reads, yielding one entry per CDR3 protein. This sample carries 200,000 or so distinct CDR3 sequences, 13% of them seen once, and the ten largest clones take approximately 10%. This sequence originates from a female donor with ankylosing spondylitis or in good health (not recorded which). Input material: blood, either unsorted or a sorted T cell fraction (not recorded which). The chain links TRBV29-1 to TRBJ2-4; no reliable D call. This CDR3 is CSALNYTKNIQYF. The CDR3 DNA is TGCAGCGCCCTCAACTATACCAAAAACATTCAGTACTTC.